Following are 18 T cell receptor beta chains from one sample sequenced in a study of T cell repertoires in cytomegalovirus infection. TCRdb re-called the reads with MiXCR, one entry per CDR3 protein. The table records about 530,000 distinct CDR3 sequences, about 26% of them present only once. The sequenced material came from PBMCs. The receptors here all came from a human donor in good health (CMV status not recorded). Some clones in this sample may be carry-over from other donors' samples.

The rearrangement links TRBV20-1 to TRBJ2-7; 9 bases align to TRBD2. Looked up from germline, CDR1 is DFQATT and CDR2 is SNEGSKA (reference sequence). This CDR3 spans 13 amino acids. The J segment lost 5 bases and the V segment lost 5 bases, leaving 7 bases of the junction unmatched. This CDR3 reads CSAFSGRYHEQYF. The CDR3 bases are TGCAGTGCTTTTAGCGGGAGATACCACGAGCAGTACTTC.

This clonotype appeared many times. The J gene is TRBJ1-4, the V gene TRBV7-8; 7 positions match TRBD1. The CDR3 sequence is 15 residues long. Germline CDR1 SGHVS, CDR2 FQNEAQ. Trimming took 0 bases from V and 6 from J; bases not matched to a gene: 4. The CDR3 spells CASSLAGQVDEKLFF. The DNA for the CDR3 is TGTGCCAGCAGCTTAGCTGGACAGGTCGATGAAAAACTGTTTTTT.

The rearrangement uses TRBV7-9 and TRBJ2-6; D unresolved. Germline CDR1 and CDR2: SEHNR and FQNEAQ (reference sequence). The germline V and J ends were trimmed by 4 bases and 2 bases, with 6 bases remaining between them. The CDR3 spans 14 residues. The CDR3 DNA reads TGTGCCAGCAGCTCTCGAACTGGGGCCAACGTCCTGACTTTC. This gives the protein CASSSRTGANVLTF.

This clonotype was seen more than once but under ten times. The genes are TRBV28 and TRBJ2-4, with a possible D match to TRBD2 (6 bases). The CDR3 consists of 16 residues. V lost 8 bases to trimming and J lost 3 bases, with 20 bases between them. The germline CDR1 and CDR2 sequences are MDHEN and SYDVKM. DNA for the CDR3: TGTGCCAGCTGTAACGGGAGAAGATCCGTCAAAAACATTCAGTACTTC. It is translated as CASCNGRRSVKNIQYF. The full variable domain, rest sourced from reference TRBV28 and TRBJ2-4, is DVKVTQSSRYLVKRTGEKVFLECVQDMDHENMFWYRQDPGLGLRLIYFSYDVKMKEKGDIPEGYSVSREKKERFSLILESASTNQTSMYLCASCNGRRSVKNIQYFGAGTRLSVL.

This clonotype was picked up a small number of times. The chain's CDR3 is CASTPSGADTQYF. In DNA form, the CDR3 reads TGTGCCAGCACCCCCTCGGGGGCAGATACGCAGTATTTT. The gene calls are TRBV12-3 or TRBV12-4 and TRBJ2-3; perhaps TRBD2 as D (6 bases). This CDR3 is built from 13 residues. V lost 7 bases and J 4 bases, leaving 12 bases between the germline ends.

V and J are TRBV7-9 and TRBJ1-1, with D maybe TRBD1 (5 bases). Germline V gene data show CDR1 as SEHNR and CDR2 as FQNEAQ (reference sequence). The CDR3 is 15 residues long. V lost 5 bases to trimming and J lost 5 bases, with 18 bases between them. This CDR3 is CASSLSYGGNTEAFF. The DNA for the CDR3 is TGTGCCAGCAGCCTTTCTTATGGGGGGAATACTGAAGCTTTCTTT.

The rearrangement uses TRBV4-2 and TRBJ1-2; 12 bases agree with TRBD1. Germline V gene sequence: CDR1 LGHNA, CDR2 YNFKEQ. This CDR3 is 17 amino acids long. The trim removed 4 bases at V and 4 bases at J, leaving 10 bases unmatched. As DNA, the CDR3 is TGTGCCAGCAGCCCTAGTCCCGGGACAGGGGGCGGCTATGGCTACACCTTC. Residues: CASSPSPGTGGGYGYTF.

This chain links TRBV7-9 with TRBJ1-1; maybe TRBD1 (5 bases). V shed 2 bases and J shed 6 bases, with 7 bases lying between them. The CDR3 sequence is 12 residues long. Looked up from germline, CDR1 is SEHNR and CDR2 is FQNEAQ (reference sequence). The CDR3 loop is CASSLKGPEAFF. In DNA, the CDR3 is TGTGCCAGCAGCTTAAAGGGGCCTGAAGCTTTCTTT.

V and J are TRBV18 and TRBJ2-1; D call uncertain. The germline gives CDR1 KGHSH, CDR2 LQKENI. This CDR3 is built from 13 residues. V dropped 3 bases and J dropped 10 bases, with 13 bases sitting between them. The CDR3 reads CASSPLGIMEQFF. The CDR3 DNA reads as TGTGCCAGCTCACCCCTTGGGATTATGGAGCAGTTCTTC.

This clonotype was counted a few times. V gene TRBV12-3 or TRBV12-4 combines with J gene TRBJ2-5, with D unresolved. CDR3 length equals 13 residues. V was shortened by 6 bases and J by 0 bases, with 8 bases between the two germline ends. The CDR3 is CASSSANQETQYF. CDR3 in DNA: TGTGCCAGCAGCTCGGCCAACCAAGAGACCCAGTACTTC.

This clonotype turned up a few times. The rearrangement uses TRBV6-6 and TRBJ2-7; TRBD2 might be the D (6 bases). V lost 2 bases and J 5 bases, leaving 16 bases between the germline ends. Germline V gives CDR1 MNHNY, CDR2 SVGAGI (reference sequence). The CDR3 has 15 amino acids. The CDR3 DNA reads TGTGCCAGCAGTTACGAGGCGGGACCGTCCCACGAGCAGTACGTC. It specifies CASSYEAGPSHEQYV.

This clonotype was detected a few times. J is TRBJ2-7 and V is TRBV28; D call uncertain. In germline, CDR1 is MDHEN, CDR2 SYDVKM. Between the trimmed V and J ends, which lost 6 bases and 4 bases, there was a span of 13 bases. The CDR3 is 13 residues long. Here the CDR3 DNA reads TGTGCCAGCAGACTACCGGGCAAATACGAGCAGTACTTC. Amino acids: CASRLPGKYEQYF.

This chain connects TRBV7-6 to TRBJ1-2; no firm D call. V lost 4 bases and J lost 8, with 11 bases in between. The CDR3 consists of 12 residues. The germline gives CDR1 SGHVS, CDR2 FNYEAQ. The CDR3 DNA reads TGTGCCAGCAGCTCCCTAGTGTCAGGCTACACCTTC. It encodes CASSSLVSGYTF.

This clonotype was recorded once. The DNA for the CDR3 is TGTGCCAGCTCAGGGGGGGCAGGCTACGAGCAGTACGTC. This encodes CASSGGAGYEQYV. The chain links TRBV18 to TRBJ2-7; D possibly corresponds to TRBD2 (7 bases). The germline V gene has CDR1 KGHSH and CDR2 LQKENI. This CDR3 contains 13 residues. Trimming took off 5 bases at V and 3 bases at J, with 11 bases between the two ends.

This clonotype was seen a few times. The chain joins TRBV14 to TRBJ2-1, with a possible D match to TRBD1 (6 bases). Germline assignment: CDR1 SGHDN and CDR2 FVKESK. The CDR3 contains 14 residues. With 1 base removed from V and 8 bases from J, the gap between germline ends came to 12 bases. The DNA of the CDR3 is TGTGCCAGCAGCCAAGCGCAGGGGCGCGATGAGCAGTTCTTC. Translation: CASSQAQGRDEQFF.

The gene calls are TRBV10-3 and TRBJ2-3; D gene uncertain. V was pared by 7 bases and J by 0 bases, with 11 bases between. This CDR3 region has 14 residues. Germline-derived CDR1 and CDR2 are ENHRY and SYGVKD. CDR3 nucleotides: TGTGCCATCATGATGGGCAGCAGCACAGATACGCAGTATTTT. It is translated as CAIMMGSSTDTQYF.

The V and J genes are TRBV28 and TRBJ1-1; TRBD1 might be the D (5 bases). V lost 7 bases and J 5 bases, leaving 17 bases between the germline ends. Germline lookup yields CDR1 MDHEN and CDR2 SYDVKM. The CDR3 is 14 amino acids. The CDR3 region is CASKEPGERTEAFF. CDR3 bases: TGTGCCAGCAAAGAACCGGGGGAGAGGACTGAAGCTTTCTTT.

This clonotype occurred a few times. DNA of the CDR3: TGTGCCAGCGGGGAGAAAGGATACTACGAGCAGTACTTC. Translating it yields CASGEKGYYEQYF. The V and J genes are TRBV6-5 and TRBJ2-7, with D possibly TRBD2 on 5 matching bases. V was shortened by 8 bases and J by 3 bases, with 14 bases between the two germline ends. The CDR3 has 13 amino acids. Per the germline V gene, CDR1 is MNHEY and CDR2 is SVGAGI.